One sample yielded the 13 T cell receptor beta chains listed below, sequenced in a study of blood T cell repertoires in COVID-19. TCRdb keeps only in-frame clones here, not all; method: immunoSEQ multiplex PCR. The repertoire includes approximately 230,000 clones, 70% to 90% of them detected once, and approximately 1.3% sits in the top ten. Specimen: peripheral blood. The receptors come from a man older than 75 with acute or convalescent COVID-19.

This clone was seen only a few times. The V and J genes are TRBV7-3 and TRBJ2-1; TRBD1 might be the D (6 bases). Germline V CDR1 and CDR2: SGHTA, FQGTGA. The CDR3 covers 16 residues. V was trimmed by 0 bases and J by 2 bases, leaving 11 bases between them. The CDR3 protein is CASSLTTGSTYNEQFF. CDR3 sequence (DNA): TGTGCCAGCAGCTTAACCACAGGGTCAACCTACAATGAGCAGTTCTTC.

This chain uses TRBV11-2 with TRBJ1-2; D possibly corresponds to TRBD1 (6 bases). Deletions cut 4 bases from V and 4 bases from J, with 16 bases between. The CDR3 totals 15 residues. Germline V lookup: CDR1 SGHAT, CDR2 FQNNGV. CDR3 residues: CASSSNRVPGYGYTF. In nucleotides, the CDR3 is TGTGCCAGCAGCTCAAACAGGGTTCCAGGCTATGGCTACACCTTC.

The rearrangement joins TRBV29-1 to TRBJ1-5, with 12 bases aligning to TRBD1. Germline V gene data show CDR1 as SQVTM and CDR2 as ANQGSEA. V gave up 7 bases and J gave up 5 bases; unmatched junction bases: 3. This CDR3 region has 13 residues. This chain's CDR3 is CSAGTGGDQPQHF. DNA of the CDR3: TGCAGCGCTGGGACAGGGGGCGATCAGCCCCAGCATTTT.

The chain employs TRBV19 and TRBJ2-5; a possible D gene is TRBD2 (6 bases). This CDR3 comprises 13 residues. Trimming cost V 9 bases and J 4 bases, with 15 bases left between them. Per the germline V gene, CDR1 is LNHDA and CDR2 is SQIVND (reference sequence). CDR3 sequence: CASAGLGGETQYF. The CDR3 DNA reads as TGTGCCAGCGCGGGGCTCGGCGGAGAGACCCAGTACTTC.

This chain connects TRBV19 to TRBJ1-2, with D maybe TRBD1 (6 bases). Germline V gene data show CDR1 as LNHDA and CDR2 as SQIVND (reference sequence). This CDR3 comprises 14 residues. Trimming cost V 7 bases and J 4 bases, with 16 bases left between them. The CDR3 region is CASTDRALFYGYTF. For the CDR3, the DNA is TGTGCCAGTACGGACAGAGCCCTTTTCTATGGCTACACCTTC.

The chain links TRBV19 to TRBJ1-1; D gene unclear. CDR3 size: 13 residues. Per germline, CDR1 LNHDA and CDR2 SQIVND (reference sequence). Trimming took 4 bases from V and 2 from J, leaving 8 bases between them. In DNA, the CDR3 is TGTGCCAGTAGTACCACAGATAACACTGAAGCTTTCTTT. Protein sequence: CASSTTDNTEAFF. The entire variable domain, with the rest obtained from reference TRBV19 and TRBJ1-1, is as follows: DGGITQSPKYLFRKEGQNVTLSCEQNLNHDAMYWYRQDPGQGLRLIYYSQIVNDFQKGDIAEGYSVSREKKESFPLTVTSAQKNPTAFYLCASSTTDNTEAFFGQGTRLTVV.

The genes are TRBV7-9 and TRBJ1-2, with D maybe TRBD1 (5 bases). The V gene lost 1 base and the J gene lost 6 bases, with 12 bases spanning the gap. CDR1 and CDR2 from the germline V gene are SEHNR and FQNEAQ (reference sequence). The CDR3 covers 14 residues. CDR3 region: CASSLGNRQNGYTF. The CDR3 bases are TGTGCCAGCAGCTTAGGAAACAGACAGAATGGCTACACCTTC.

The chain is built from TRBV15 and TRBJ1-5, with 11 bases fitting TRBD1. The germline gives CDR1 LNHNV, CDR2 YYDKDF (reference sequence). Trimming took 4 bases from V and 7 from J; bases not matched to a gene: 12. This CDR3 has 17 residues. In DNA form, the CDR3 reads TGTGCCACCAGCACTGGGGGCGGACAGGGGGCAAGACAGCCCCAGCATTTT. Its protein product is CATSTGGGQGARQPQHF.

In this sample, this clone turned up once. The gene calls are TRBV3-1 (or the pseudogene TRBV3-2) and TRBJ1-6, with 7 bases that match TRBD1. CDR1 LGHDT and CDR2 YNNKEL come from the germline V gene (reference sequence). This CDR3 has 15 residues. V lost 2 bases, J lost 6 bases, and 4 bases stayed unmatched. CDR3: CASSQTQGGNSPLHF. DNA of the CDR3: TGTGCCAGCAGCCAAACCCAGGGGGGTAATTCACCCCTCCACTTT.

The V and J genes are TRBV7-2 and TRBJ2-3; D not resolved. The germline V gene has CDR1 SGHTA and CDR2 FQGNSA. V was trimmed by 4 bases and J by 3 bases, leaving 11 bases between them. There are 14 residues in the CDR3. Here the CDR3 DNA reads TGTGCCAGCAGCTCCCTTATCCGGACAGATACGCAGTATTTT. Translated: CASSSLIRTDTQYF.

This chain links TRBV27 with TRBJ2-6, with 8 positions matching TRBD2. CDR1 and CDR2 from the germline V gene are MNHEY and SMNVEV (reference sequence). This CDR3 is built from 17 residues. Trimming took 3 bases from V and 2 from J; bases not matched to a gene: 6. The CDR3 is CASSFGAGVTGANVLTF. CDR3 DNA sequence: TGTGCCAGCAGTTTTGGAGCGGGAGTCACTGGGGCCAACGTCCTGACTTTC.

The chain combines TRBV7-2 with TRBJ2-1; D gene unclear. V lost 2 bases, J lost 5 bases, and 10 bases lay in between. This CDR3 comprises 14 residues. The germline gives CDR1 SGHTA, CDR2 FQGNSA. The CDR3 loop is CASSLLAANNEQFF. CDR3 in DNA: TGTGCCAGCAGCTTACTTGCAGCGAACAATGAGCAGTTCTTC.

This clone was seen just once. The rearrangement links TRBV27 to TRBJ2-5, with D possibly TRBD1 on 5 matching bases. The CDR3 sequence is 13 residues long. Trimming stripped 3 bases from V and 2 bases from J, with 7 bases between. The germline CDR1 and CDR2 sequences are MNHEY and SMNVEV (reference sequence). Here the CDR3 reads CASSFRQQETQYF. The CDR3 DNA reads TGTGCCAGCAGTTTCCGACAGCAAGAGACCCAGTACTTC.